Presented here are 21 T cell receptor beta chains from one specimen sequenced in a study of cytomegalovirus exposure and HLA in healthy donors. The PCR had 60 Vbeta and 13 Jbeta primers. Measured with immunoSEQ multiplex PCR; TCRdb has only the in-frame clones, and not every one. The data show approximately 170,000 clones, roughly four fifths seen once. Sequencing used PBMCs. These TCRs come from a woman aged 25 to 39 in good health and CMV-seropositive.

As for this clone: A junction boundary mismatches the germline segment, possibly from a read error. This CDR3 is CASSLSVLAGWDTQYF. CDR3 nucleotides: TGTGCCAGCAGCTTATCGGTACTAGCGGGGTGGGATACGCAGTATTTT. The chain joins TRBV27 to TRBJ2-3, with TRBD2 matching 10 bases. The CDR3 covers 16 residues. In germline, CDR1 is MNHEY, CDR2 SMNVEV (reference sequence).

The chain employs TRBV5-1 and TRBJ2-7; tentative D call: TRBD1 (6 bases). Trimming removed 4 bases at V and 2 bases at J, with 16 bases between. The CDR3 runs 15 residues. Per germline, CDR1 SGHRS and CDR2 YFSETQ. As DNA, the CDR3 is TGCGCCAGCAGCCGAGGACAGCTAGACGCCTACGAGCAGTACTTC. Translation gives CASSRGQLDAYEQYF.

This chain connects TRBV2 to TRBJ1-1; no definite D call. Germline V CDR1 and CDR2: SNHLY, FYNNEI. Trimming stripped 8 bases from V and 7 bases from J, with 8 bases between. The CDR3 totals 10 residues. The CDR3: CASRRIEAFF. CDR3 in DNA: TGTGCCAGCCGGAGGATTGAAGCTTTCTTT.

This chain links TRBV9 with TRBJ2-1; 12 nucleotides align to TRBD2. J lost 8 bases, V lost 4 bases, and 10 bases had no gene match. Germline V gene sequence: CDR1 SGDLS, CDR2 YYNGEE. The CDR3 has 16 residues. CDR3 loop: CASSMYRTSGTDEQFF. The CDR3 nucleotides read TGTGCCAGCAGCATGTACCGGACTAGCGGGACCGATGAGCAGTTCTTC.

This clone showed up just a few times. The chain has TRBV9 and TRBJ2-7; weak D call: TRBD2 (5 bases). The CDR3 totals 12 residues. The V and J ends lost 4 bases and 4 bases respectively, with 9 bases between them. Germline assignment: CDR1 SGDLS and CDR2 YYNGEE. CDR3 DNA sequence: TGTGCCAGCAGCCCGGGGTTTTACGAGCAGTACTTC. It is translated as CASSPGFYEQYF.

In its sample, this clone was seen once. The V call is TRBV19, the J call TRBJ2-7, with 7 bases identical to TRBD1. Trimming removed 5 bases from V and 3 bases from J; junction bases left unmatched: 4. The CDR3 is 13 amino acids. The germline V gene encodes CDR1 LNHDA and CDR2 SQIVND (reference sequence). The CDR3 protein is CASSEGTVYEQYF. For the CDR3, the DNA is TGTGCCAGTAGTGAGGGGACAGTCTACGAGCAGTACTTC.

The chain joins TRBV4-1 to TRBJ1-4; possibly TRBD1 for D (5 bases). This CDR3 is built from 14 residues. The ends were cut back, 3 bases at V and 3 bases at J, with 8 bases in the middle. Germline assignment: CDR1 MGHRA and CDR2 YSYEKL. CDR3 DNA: TGCGCCAGCAGCCACAGGGTGGCTAATGAAAAACTGTTTTTT. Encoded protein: CASSHRVANEKLFF.

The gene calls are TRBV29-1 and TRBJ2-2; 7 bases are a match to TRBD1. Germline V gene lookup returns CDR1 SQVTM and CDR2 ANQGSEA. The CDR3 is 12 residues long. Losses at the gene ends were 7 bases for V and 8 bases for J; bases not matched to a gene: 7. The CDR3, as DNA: TGCAGCGGCTCACAGGGGCGGGGGGAGCTGTTTTTT. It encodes CSGSQGRGELFF.

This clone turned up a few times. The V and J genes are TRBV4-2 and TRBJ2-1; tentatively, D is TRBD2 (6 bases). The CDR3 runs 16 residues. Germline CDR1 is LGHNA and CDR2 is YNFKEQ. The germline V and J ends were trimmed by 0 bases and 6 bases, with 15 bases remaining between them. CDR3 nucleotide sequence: TGTGCCAGCAGCCAAGAGGTGGCACTAGCAGCCAATGAGCAGTTCTTC. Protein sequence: CASSQEVALAANEQFF.

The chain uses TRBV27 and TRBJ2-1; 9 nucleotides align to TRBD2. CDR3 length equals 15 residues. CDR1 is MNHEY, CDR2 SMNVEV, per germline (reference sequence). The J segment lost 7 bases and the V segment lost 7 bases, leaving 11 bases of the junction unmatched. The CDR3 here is CASTPAGGPGNEQFF. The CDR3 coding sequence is TGTGCCAGCACCCCAGCGGGAGGACCGGGGAATGAGCAGTTCTTC.

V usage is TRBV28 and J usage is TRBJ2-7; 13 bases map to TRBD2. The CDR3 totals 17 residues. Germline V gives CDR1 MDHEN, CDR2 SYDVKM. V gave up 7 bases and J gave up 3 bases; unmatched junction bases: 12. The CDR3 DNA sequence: TGTGCCAGCATTCGGACTAGCGGGAGTGGGGGTTACTACGAGCAGTACTTC. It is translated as CASIRTSGSGGYYEQYF.

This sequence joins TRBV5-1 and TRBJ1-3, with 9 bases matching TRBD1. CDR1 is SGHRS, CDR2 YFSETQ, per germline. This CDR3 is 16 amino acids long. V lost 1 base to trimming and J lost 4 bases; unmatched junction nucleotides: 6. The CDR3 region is CASSLPGTGTGNTIYF. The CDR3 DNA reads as TGCGCCAGCAGCTTGCCCGGGACAGGGACCGGAAACACCATATATTTT.

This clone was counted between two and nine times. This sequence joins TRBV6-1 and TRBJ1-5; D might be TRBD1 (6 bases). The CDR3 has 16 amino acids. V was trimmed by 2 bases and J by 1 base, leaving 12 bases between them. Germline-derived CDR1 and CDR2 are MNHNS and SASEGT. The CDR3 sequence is CASSEYRVASNQPQHF. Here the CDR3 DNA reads TGTGCCAGCAGTGAATACAGGGTGGCAAGCAATCAGCCCCAGCATTTT.

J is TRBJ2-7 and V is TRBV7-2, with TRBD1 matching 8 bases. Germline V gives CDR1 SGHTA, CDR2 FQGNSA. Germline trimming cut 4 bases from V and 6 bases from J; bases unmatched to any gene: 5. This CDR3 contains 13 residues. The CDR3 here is CASSWDRSAEQYF. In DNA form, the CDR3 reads TGTGCCAGCAGCTGGGACAGGTCGGCCGAGCAGTACTTC.

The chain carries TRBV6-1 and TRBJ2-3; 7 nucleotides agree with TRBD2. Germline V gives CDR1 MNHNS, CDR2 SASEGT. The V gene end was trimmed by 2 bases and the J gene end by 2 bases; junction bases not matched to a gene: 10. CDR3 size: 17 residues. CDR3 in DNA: TGTGCCAGCAGTGAACGTCATGGGGGGGGGACCACAGATACGCAGTATTTT. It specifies CASSERHGGGTTDTQYF.

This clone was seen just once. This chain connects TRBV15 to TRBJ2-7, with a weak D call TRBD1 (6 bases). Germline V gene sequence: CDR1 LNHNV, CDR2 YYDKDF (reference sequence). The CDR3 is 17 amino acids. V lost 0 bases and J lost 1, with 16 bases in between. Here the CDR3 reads CATSRDSVDSGSYEQYF. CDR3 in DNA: TGTGCCACCAGCAGAGATAGTGTGGACAGCGGATCCTACGAGCAGTACTTC.

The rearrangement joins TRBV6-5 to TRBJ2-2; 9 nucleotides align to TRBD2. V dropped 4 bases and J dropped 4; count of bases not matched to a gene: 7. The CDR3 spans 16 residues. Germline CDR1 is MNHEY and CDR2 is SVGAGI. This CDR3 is CASSSLAGQTTGELFF. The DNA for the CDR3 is TGTGCCAGCAGTTCCCTAGCGGGACAGACCACCGGGGAGCTGTTTTTT.

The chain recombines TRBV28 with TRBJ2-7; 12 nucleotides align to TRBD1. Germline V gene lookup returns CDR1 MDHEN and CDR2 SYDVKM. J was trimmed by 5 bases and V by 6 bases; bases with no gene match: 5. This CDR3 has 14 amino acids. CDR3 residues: CASRWDRGRNEQYF. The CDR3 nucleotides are TGTGCCAGCAGATGGGACAGGGGGCGAAACGAGCAGTACTTC.

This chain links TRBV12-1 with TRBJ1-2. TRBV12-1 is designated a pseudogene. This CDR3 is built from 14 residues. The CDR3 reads CASSARGGRGGYTF. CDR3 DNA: TGTGCCAGCAGCGCCAGGGGAGGGAGGGGTGGCTACACCTTC.

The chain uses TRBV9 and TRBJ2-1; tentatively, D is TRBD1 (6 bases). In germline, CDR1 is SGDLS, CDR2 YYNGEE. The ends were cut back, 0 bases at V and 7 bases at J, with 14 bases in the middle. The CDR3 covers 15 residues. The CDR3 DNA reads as TGTGCCAGCAGCGTAGAGCTGTGGGGGCCGAATGAGCAGTTCTTC. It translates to CASSVELWGPNEQFF.

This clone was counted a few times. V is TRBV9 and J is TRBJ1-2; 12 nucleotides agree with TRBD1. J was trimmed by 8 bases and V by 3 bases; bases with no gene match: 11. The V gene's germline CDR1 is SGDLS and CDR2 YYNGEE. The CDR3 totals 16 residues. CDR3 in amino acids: CASSDYAGTGGRGYTF. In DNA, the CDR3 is TGTGCCAGCAGCGACTATGCCGGGACAGGGGGCAGGGGCTACACCTTC.